This T cell receptor beta chain was captured by sequencing in a study of T cell changes during pregnancy in multiple sclerosis. The data were produced by immunoSEQ multiplex PCR, yet TCRdb's version contains in-frame clones alone and is incomplete. The sample contains tens of thousands of clones, 80% to 95% of which appear only once. Trimming pared 8 bases from V and 4 bases from J, leaving 11 bases between. CDR1 is MGHRA and CDR2 is YSYEKL in the germline V gene. The CDR3 is made up of 13 amino acids. The receptor's source is a female donor with multiple sclerosis, enrolled in a pregnancy study. This chain connects TRBV4-1 to TRBJ2-2; D possibly corresponds to TRBD2 (7 bases). Material: peripheral blood, obtained after pregnancy. CDR3 DNA sequence: TGCGCCAGCGCGGGGGCGAGCACCGGGGAGCTGTTTTTT. This translates into CASAGASTGELFF.